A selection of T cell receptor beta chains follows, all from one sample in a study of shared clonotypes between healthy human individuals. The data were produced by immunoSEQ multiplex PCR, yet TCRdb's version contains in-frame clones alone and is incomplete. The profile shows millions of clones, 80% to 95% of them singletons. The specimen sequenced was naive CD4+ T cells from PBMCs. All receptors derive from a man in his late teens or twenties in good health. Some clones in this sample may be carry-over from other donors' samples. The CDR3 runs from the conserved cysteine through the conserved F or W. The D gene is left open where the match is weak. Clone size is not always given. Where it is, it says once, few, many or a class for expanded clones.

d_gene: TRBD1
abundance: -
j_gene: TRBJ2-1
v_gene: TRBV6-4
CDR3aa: CASVVRQGENEQFF
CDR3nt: TGTGCCAGTGTCGTGCGACAGGGAGAAAATGAGCAGTTCTTC

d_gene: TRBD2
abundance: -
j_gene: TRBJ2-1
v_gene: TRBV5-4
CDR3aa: CASSFFPGTSGRYNEQFF
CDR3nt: TGTGCCAGCAGCTTTTTTCCTGGGACTAGCGGGAGGTACAATGAGCAGTTCTTC

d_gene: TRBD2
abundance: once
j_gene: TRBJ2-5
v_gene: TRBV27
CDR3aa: CASSQPGGETQYF
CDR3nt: TGTGCCAGCAGTCAACCGGGAGGAGAGACCCAGTACTTC

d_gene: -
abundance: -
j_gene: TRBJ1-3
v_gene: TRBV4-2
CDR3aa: CASSQDLGANGNTIYF
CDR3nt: TGTGCCAGCAGCCAAGATCTGGGGGCGAATGGAAACACCATATATTTT

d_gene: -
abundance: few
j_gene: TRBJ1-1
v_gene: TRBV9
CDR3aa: CASSVDPRALNTEAFF
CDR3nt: TGTGCCAGCAGCGTAGATCCCCGGGCCCTGAACACTGAAGCTTTCTTT

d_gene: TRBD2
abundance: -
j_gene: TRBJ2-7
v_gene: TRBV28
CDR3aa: CASSFPGGGSYEQYF
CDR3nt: TGTGCCAGCAGTTTTCCGGGCGGGGGGTCCTACGAGCAGTACTTC

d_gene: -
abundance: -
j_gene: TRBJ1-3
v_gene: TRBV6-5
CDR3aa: CASSWTVNSGNTIYF
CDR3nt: TGTGCCAGCAGTTGGACAGTTAACTCTGGAAACACCATATATTTT

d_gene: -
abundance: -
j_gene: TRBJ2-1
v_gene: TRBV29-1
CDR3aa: CSVVRGYSYNEQFF
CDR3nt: TGCAGCGTTGTACGGGGATACTCCTACAATGAGCAGTTCTTC

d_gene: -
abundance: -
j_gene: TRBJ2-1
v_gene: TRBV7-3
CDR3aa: CASSLLGSTYNEQFF
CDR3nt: TGTGCCAGCAGCTTATTGGGCAGTACTTACAATGAGCAGTTCTTC

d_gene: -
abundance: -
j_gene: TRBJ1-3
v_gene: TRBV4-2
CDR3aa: CASSHSPKQGSAGNTIYF
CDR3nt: TGTGCCAGCAGCCATAGTCCGAAACAGGGTTCAGCTGGAAACACCATATATTTT

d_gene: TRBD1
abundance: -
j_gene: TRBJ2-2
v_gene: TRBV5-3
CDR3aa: CARSNGTPDRGRRSGTGELFF
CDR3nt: TGTGCCAGAAGCAACGGGACCCCGGACAGGGGGCGAAGATCGGGCACCGGGGAGCTGTTTTTT

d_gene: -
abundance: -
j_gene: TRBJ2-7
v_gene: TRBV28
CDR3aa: CASSLLGALSSYEQYF
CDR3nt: TGTGCCAGCAGTTTATTGGGGGCTTTGAGCTCCTACGAGCAGTACTTC

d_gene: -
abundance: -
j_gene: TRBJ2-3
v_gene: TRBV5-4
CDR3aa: CASSLQKDTQYF
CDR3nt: TGTGCCAGCAGCTTACAAAAGGATACGCAGTATTTT

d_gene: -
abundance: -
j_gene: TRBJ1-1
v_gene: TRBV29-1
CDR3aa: CSVDPSPGWNTEAFF
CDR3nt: TGCAGCGTTGACCCCTCGCCAGGGTGGAACACTGAAGCTTTCTTT

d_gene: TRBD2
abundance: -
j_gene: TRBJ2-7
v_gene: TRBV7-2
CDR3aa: CASSLVGGSPYEQYF
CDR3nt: TGTGCCAGCAGCTTAGTTGGCGGGAGCCCCTACGAGCAGTACTTC

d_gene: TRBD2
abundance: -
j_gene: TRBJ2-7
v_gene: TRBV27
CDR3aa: CASSLLAGSQHEQYF
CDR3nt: TGTGCCAGCAGTTTACTAGCGGGCAGCCAACACGAGCAGTACTTC

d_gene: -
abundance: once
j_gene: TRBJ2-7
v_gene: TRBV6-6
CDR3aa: CASTGGATTYEQYF
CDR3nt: TGTGCCAGCACAGGGGGGGCTACTACCTACGAGCAGTACTTC

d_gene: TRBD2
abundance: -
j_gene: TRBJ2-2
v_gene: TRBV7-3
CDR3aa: CASSLMLTSEVLSGELFF
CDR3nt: TGTGCCAGCAGCTTAATGTTGACTAGCGAAGTTCTGTCCGGGGAGCTGTTTTTT

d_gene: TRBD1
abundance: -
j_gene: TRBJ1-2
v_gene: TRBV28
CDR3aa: CASRPQGGLLRDYTF
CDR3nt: TGTGCCAGCAGACCCCAGGGGGGGCTCCTTCGAGACTACACCTTC

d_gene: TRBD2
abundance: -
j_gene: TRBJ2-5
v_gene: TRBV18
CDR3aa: CASSSGVMETQYF
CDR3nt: TGTGCCAGCTCAAGCGGGGTTATGGAGACCCAGTACTTC

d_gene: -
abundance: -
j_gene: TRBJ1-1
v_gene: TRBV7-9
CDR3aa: CASSLGTDTEAFF
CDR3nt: TGTGCCAGCAGCTTAGGAACAGACACTGAAGCTTTCTTT

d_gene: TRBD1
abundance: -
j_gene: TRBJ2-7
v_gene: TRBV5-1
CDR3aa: CASSLGVGTAYEQYF
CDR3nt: TGCGCCAGCAGCTTGGGAGTCGGGACAGCCTACGAGCAGTACTTC

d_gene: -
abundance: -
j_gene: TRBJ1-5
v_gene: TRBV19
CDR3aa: CASSTWTVDPNQPQHF
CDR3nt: TGTGCCAGTAGTACCTGGACCGTAGATCCCAATCAGCCCCAGCATTTT

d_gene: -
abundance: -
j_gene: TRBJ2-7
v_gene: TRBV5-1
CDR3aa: CASSSSGDLAYEQYF
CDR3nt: TGCGCCAGCAGCTCGTCCGGGGACTTGGCCTACGAGCAGTACTTC

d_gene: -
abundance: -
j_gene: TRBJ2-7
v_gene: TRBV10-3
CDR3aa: CAISYSTGSYEQYF
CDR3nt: TGTGCCATCTCGTATTCTACAGGGTCGTACGAGCAGTACTTC

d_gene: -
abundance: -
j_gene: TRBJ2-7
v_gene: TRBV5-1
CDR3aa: CASRFGTAYEQYF
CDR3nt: TGCGCCAGCAGATTCGGGACCGCCTACGAGCAGTACTTC

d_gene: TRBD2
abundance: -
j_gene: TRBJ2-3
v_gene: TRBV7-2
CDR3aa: CASSSDSGRTDTQYF
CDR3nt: TGTGCCAGCAGCTCCGATAGCGGGAGAACAGATACGCAGTATTTT

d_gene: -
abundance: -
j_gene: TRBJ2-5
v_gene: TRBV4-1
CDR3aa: CASSQTVYQETQYF
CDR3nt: TGCGCCAGCAGTCAGACGGTTTACCAAGAGACCCAGTACTTC

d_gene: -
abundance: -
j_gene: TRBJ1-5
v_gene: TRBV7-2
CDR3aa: CASSLVGGHSNQPQHF
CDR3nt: TGTGCCAGCAGCTTAGTTGGAGGACATAGCAATCAGCCCCAGCATTTT

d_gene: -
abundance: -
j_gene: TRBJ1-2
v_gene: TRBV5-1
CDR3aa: CASSLRGALGEDGYTF
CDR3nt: TGCGCCAGCAGCTTGAGGGGGGCGTTGGGTGAAGATGGCTACACCTTC

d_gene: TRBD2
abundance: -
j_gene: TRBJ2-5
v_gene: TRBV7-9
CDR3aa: CATPSVAGEETQYF
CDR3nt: TGTGCCACGCCGTCTGTTGCGGGAGAAGAGACCCAGTACTTC

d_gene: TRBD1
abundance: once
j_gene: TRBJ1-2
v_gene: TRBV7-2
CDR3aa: CASSNPGQPNYGYTF
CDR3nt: TGTGCCAGCAGCAATCCGGGACAGCCTAACTATGGCTACACCTTC

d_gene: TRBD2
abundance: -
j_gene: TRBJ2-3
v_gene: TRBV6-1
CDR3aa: CASSETSGRALSTDTQYF
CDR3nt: TGTGCCAGCAGTGAGACTAGCGGGAGGGCGCTCTCCACAGATACGCAGTATTTT

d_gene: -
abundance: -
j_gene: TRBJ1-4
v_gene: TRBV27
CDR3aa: CASSLKEKLFF
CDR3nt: TGTGCCAGCAGTTTAAAAGAAAAACTGTTTTTT

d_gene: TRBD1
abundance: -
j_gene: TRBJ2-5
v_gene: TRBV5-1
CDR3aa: CASRSQGQETQYF
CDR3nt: TGCGCCAGCAGATCACAGGGGCAAGAGACCCAGTACTTC

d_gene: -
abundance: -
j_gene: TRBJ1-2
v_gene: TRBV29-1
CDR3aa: CSVEPASYGYTF
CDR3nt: TGCAGCGTTGAGCCAGCCTCCTATGGCTACACCTTC

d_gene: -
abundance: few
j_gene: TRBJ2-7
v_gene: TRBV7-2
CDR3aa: CASSFRGSYEQYF
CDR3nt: TGTGCCAGCAGCTTCAGGGGATCCTACGAGCAGTACTTC

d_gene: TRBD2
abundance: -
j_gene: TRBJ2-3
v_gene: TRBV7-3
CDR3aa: CASSLQAGLASDTQYF
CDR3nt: TGTGCCAGCAGCTTACAGGCGGGACTAGCATCCGATACGCAGTATTTT

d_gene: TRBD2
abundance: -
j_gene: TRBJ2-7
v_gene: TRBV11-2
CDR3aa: CASSLAHGGGFYEQYF
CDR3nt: TGTGCCAGCAGCTTAGCCCATGGGGGAGGGTTCTACGAGCAGTACTTC

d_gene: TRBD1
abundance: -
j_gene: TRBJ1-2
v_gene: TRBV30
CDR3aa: CAWSDRGGYTF
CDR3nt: TGTGCCTGGAGTGACAGGGGAGGCTACACCTTC

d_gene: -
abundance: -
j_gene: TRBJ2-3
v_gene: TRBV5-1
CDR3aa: CASSLQTDTQYF
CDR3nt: TGCGCCAGCAGCCTCCAGACAGATACGCAGTATTTT

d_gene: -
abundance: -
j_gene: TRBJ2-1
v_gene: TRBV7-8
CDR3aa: CASSLMGGVGEQFF
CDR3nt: TGTGCCAGCAGCCTCATGGGGGGAGTTGGCGAGCAGTTCTTC

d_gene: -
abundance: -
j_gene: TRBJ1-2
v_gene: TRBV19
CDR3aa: CASPNRSQGHGYTF
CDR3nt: TGTGCCAGTCCGAACAGAAGCCAGGGGCATGGCTACACCTTC

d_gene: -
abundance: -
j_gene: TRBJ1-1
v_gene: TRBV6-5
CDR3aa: CASSLSYMNTEAFF
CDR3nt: TGTGCCAGCAGTCTCAGCTACATGAACACTGAAGCTTTCTTT

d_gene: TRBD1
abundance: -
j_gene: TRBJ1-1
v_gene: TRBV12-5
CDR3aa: CASGLTGEPEAFF
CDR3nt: TGTGCTAGTGGTCTTACAGGGGAGCCTGAAGCTTTCTTT

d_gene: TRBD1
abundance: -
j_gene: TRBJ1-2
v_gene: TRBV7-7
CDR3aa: CASSPVGQTYGYTF
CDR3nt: TGTGCCAGCAGCCCCGTGGGACAGACTTATGGCTACACCTTC

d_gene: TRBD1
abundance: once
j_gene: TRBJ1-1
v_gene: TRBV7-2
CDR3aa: CASSLNPGQGRRTEAFF
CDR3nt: TGTGCCAGCAGCCTGAACCCGGGACAGGGAAGGAGAACTGAAGCTTTCTTT

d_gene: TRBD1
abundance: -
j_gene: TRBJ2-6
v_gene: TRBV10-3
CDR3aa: CAISEGPGNRGSGANVLTF
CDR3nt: TGTGCCATCAGTGAAGGCCCCGGAAACAGGGGCTCTGGGGCCAACGTCCTGACTTTC

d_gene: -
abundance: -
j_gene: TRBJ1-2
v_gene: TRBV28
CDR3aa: CASSPSGPLLIGYTF
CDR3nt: TGTGCCAGCAGTCCGAGCGGGCCCCTTCTCATCGGCTACACCTTC

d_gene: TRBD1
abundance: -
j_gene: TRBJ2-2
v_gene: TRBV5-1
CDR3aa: CASSYRDRSGTGELFF
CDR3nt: TGCGCCAGCAGCTACCGGGACAGGTCGGGTACCGGGGAGCTGTTTTTT

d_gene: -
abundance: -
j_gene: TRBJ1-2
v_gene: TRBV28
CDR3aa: CASTPPNYGYTF
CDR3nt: TGTGCCAGCACTCCCCCTAACTATGGCTACACCTTC

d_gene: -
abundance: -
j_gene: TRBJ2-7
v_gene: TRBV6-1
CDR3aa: CASARSYEQYF
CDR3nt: TGTGCCAGCGCCCGCTCCTACGAGCAGTACTTC

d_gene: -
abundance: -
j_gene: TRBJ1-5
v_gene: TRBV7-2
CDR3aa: CASSASLQAQPQHF
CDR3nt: TGTGCCAGCAGCGCCTCGCTGCAGGCCCAGCCCCAGCATTTT

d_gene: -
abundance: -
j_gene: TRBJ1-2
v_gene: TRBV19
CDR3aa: CARTGPGGFTNYGYTF
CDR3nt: TGTGCCCGAACTGGGCCCGGGGGATTCACAAACTATGGCTACACCTTC

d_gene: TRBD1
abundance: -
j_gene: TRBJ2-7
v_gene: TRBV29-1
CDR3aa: CSGRTGGYEQYF
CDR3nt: TGCAGCGGGCGGACAGGGGGATACGAGCAGTACTTC

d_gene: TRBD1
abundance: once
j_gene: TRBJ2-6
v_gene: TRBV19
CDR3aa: CASSRDRSGANVLTF
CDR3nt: TGTGCCAGTAGTAGGGACAGATCTGGGGCCAACGTCCTGACTTTC

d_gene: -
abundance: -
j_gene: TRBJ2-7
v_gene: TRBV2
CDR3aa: CASRYYEEQYF
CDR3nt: TGTGCCAGTCGATACTACGAGGAGCAGTACTTC

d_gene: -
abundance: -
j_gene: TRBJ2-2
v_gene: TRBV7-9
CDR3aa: CASSLALVGRTANTGELFF
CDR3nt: TGTGCCAGCAGCTTAGCGCTTGTGGGGAGAACTGCGAACACCGGGGAGCTGTTTTTT

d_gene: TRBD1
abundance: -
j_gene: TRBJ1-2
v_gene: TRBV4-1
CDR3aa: CASSRPGTGSRGQVGIRGYTF
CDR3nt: TGCGCCAGCAGCCGACCCGGGACAGGTTCGCGGGGACAGGTGGGAATTCGGGGCTACACCTTC

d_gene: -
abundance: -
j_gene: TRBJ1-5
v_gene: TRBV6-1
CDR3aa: CASREQALSGQPQHF
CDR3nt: TGTGCCAGCAGGGAACAGGCCCTGTCGGGTCAGCCCCAGCATTTT